This T cell receptor (beta chain) was captured by sequencing in a study of cytomegalovirus exposure and HLA in healthy donors. In the study overall: Samples from HLA-typed donors yielded about 85 million unique TCRs in an early data release.

A multiplex PCR was run with 60 Vbeta primers and 13 Jbeta primers. Methods used by the authors: The count from a later analysis was about 80 million unique TCR beta chains, around 10 million of them shared. TCRdb's table, derived via immunoSEQ multiplex PCR, lists solely in-frame clones and lacks some. The V and J calls and clone size were taken over from that table, and D and trimming were inferred from the DNA. The sample holds 100,000 to 150,000 clones, roughly 75% seen once. This CDR3 is 14 amino acids long. V was shortened by 5 bases and J by 1 base, with 11 bases between the two germline ends. Germline CDR1 is SGHAT and CDR2 is FQDESV (reference sequence). Points from the study as a whole: A list of approximately 150 TCR beta chains associated with cytomegalovirus was given. A later analysis, which compared TCR beta chains of equal frequency, found the HLA-associated ones more clonally expanded.

A word on this clone: Its matching antigen is unknown.

The chain has TRBV11-1 and TRBJ1-1, with TRBD1 as a possible D gene (6 bases). The clonotype originates from a female donor in good health and CMV-seronegative. Sequencing was performed on PBMCs. CDR3 DNA sequence: TGTGCCAGCAGCCCGAGGGGGGGGAACACTGAAGCTTTCTTT. This sequence encodes CASSPRGGNTEAFF. Full variable domain (outside the CDR3, taken from reference TRBV11-1 and TRBJ1-1): EAEVAQSPRYKITEKSQAVAFWCDPISGHATLYWYRQILGQGPELLVQFQDESVVDDSQLPKDRFSAERLKGVDSTLKIQPAELGDSAMYLCASSPRGGNTEAFFGQGTRLTVV.